This is a list of T cell receptor beta chains from one sample in a study of shared clonotypes between healthy human individuals. Profiled with immunoSEQ multiplex PCR; TCRdb holds only in-frame clones, not every one. In the table there are 900,000 to 1,200,000 clones, around three quarters of which are singletons. Sequencing input: memory CD4+ T cells from PBMCs. The receptors shown here come from a man in his late teens or twenties in good health. Some clones in this sample may be carry-over from other donors' samples. Each CDR3 is given with its conserved first and last residue. The D gene is left open where the match is weak. Rows may omit the clone size; those that give it use once, few, many or a size class.

DNA: TGCAGTGCTCTCCCTGAAGAGACCCAGTACTTC
CDR3: CSALPEETQYF
D: .
size: .
V: TRBV20-1
J: TRBJ2-5

DNA: TGTGCCAGCAGTTCAGGGGGTGGTGGCTACACCTTC
CDR3: CASSSGGGGYTF
D: TRBD1
size: .
V: TRBV27
J: TRBJ1-2

DNA: TGTGCCAGCAGTTACTCCTCGACCATGGGGGAGCAGTACTTC
CDR3: CASSYSSTMGEQYF
D: .
size: .
V: TRBV6-5
J: TRBJ2-7

DNA: TGTGCCAGCAGAACCGACAGGGCTTCAGGGGTTGCCGGGGAGCTGTTTTTT
CDR3: CASRTDRASGVAGELFF
D: TRBD1
size: .
V: TRBV7-2
J: TRBJ2-2

DNA: TGTGCCAGCAGTTTCACCCCCTACGAGCAGTACTTC
CDR3: CASSFTPYEQYF
D: .
size: .
V: TRBV28
J: TRBJ2-7

DNA: TGTGCCAGCAGCGCCCAGGTCCGTAGCTCCTACAATGAGCAGTTCTTC
CDR3: CASSAQVRSSYNEQFF
D: .
size: .
V: TRBV9
J: TRBJ2-1

DNA: TGTGCCAGCAGTTTAAGGGGGCTGACTGAAGCTTTCTTT
CDR3: CASSLRGLTEAFF
D: TRBD1
size: few
V: TRBV28
J: TRBJ1-1

DNA: TGTGCCAGCAGCTTAGGGGGTGTAATGCGAGGCTACACCTTC
CDR3: CASSLGGVMRGYTF
D: .
size: .
V: TRBV13
J: TRBJ1-2

DNA: TGCGCCAGCAGCCAACAAGGTAGCGGGAGCGGGTACAATGAGCAGTTCTTC
CDR3: CASSQQGSGSGYNEQFF
D: TRBD2
size: few
V: TRBV4-3
J: TRBJ2-1

DNA: TGTGCCAGCAGTCGGACAGCTTCCTACGAGCAGTACTTC
CDR3: CASSRTASYEQYF
D: .
size: .
V: TRBV6-1
J: TRBJ2-7

DNA: TGTGCCAGCAGCCCACAGGGGACGGGAACTCTAGATACGCAGTATTTT
CDR3: CASSPQGTGTLDTQYF
D: TRBD1
size: .
V: TRBV7-8
J: TRBJ2-3

DNA: TGCAGCGTTGAAGATTATGAGGAGGCCTATGGCTACACCTTC
CDR3: CSVEDYEEAYGYTF
D: .
size: .
V: TRBV29-1
J: TRBJ1-2

DNA: TGTGCCAGCAGCCGGGAGGACAGGGGGGAGACCCAGTACTTC
CDR3: CASSREDRGETQYF
D: TRBD1
size: .
V: TRBV7-2
J: TRBJ2-5

DNA: TGTGCCAGCAGCACGGTAGCGGACCCTTGGGATGAGCAGTTCTTC
CDR3: CASSTVADPWDEQFF
D: .
size: once
V: TRBV5-6
J: TRBJ2-1

DNA: TGTGCCAGCAGCTTACTCCGTTACGAGCAGTACTTC
CDR3: CASSLLRYEQYF
D: .
size: .
V: TRBV7-9
J: TRBJ2-7

DNA: TGCAGCGTGTCAGGGCCCTACGAGCAGTACTTC
CDR3: CSVSGPYEQYF
D: .
size: once
V: TRBV29-1
J: TRBJ2-7

DNA: TGTGCCAGCAGTTTACTGGGAGGAAGCACTGAAGCTTTCTTT
CDR3: CASSLLGGSTEAFF
D: .
size: .
V: TRBV28
J: TRBJ1-1

DNA: TGTGCCAGCAGTCCGCGCGAAGCCCTTGGCTACACCTTC
CDR3: CASSPREALGYTF
D: .
size: few
V: TRBV28
J: TRBJ1-2

DNA: TGTGCCAGCAGCTTAACGTGGCAGCCGTATGGCTACACCTTC
CDR3: CASSLTWQPYGYTF
D: .
size: once
V: TRBV7-3
J: TRBJ1-2

DNA: TGTGCCAGCAGGGTCAGCTCCTACGAGCAGTACTTC
CDR3: CASRVSSYEQYF
D: .
size: .
V: TRBV2
J: TRBJ2-7

DNA: TGTGCCAGCACTATAAGTAGACTAGCGGGAGCAGGGGAGCAGTACTTC
CDR3: CASTISRLAGAGEQYF
D: TRBD2
size: .
V: TRBV28
J: TRBJ2-7

DNA: TGCAGCGTTAGAGGACTAGGGGGAGGGACCCAGTACTTC
CDR3: CSVRGLGGGTQYF
D: .
size: .
V: TRBV29-1
J: TRBJ2-5

DNA: TGTGCCAGCAGTGAACAGGGGACCTCCTACAATGAGCAGTTCTTC
CDR3: CASSEQGTSYNEQFF
D: .
size: .
V: TRBV6-1
J: TRBJ2-1

DNA: TGTGCCAGTATTCCGACAGGGGTTCTTGGTGGCGGGGAGCTGTTTTTT
CDR3: CASIPTGVLGGGELFF
D: TRBD1
size: .
V: TRBV19
J: TRBJ2-2

DNA: TGTGCCAGCAGTGAAGCGCCGGCGGGGGAGCAGTACTTC
CDR3: CASSEAPAGEQYF
D: .
size: once
V: TRBV2
J: TRBJ2-7

DNA: TGTGCCAGCAGCTCCGACGGACTATCATATGAGCAGTTCTTC
CDR3: CASSSDGLSYEQFF
D: .
size: .
V: TRBV7-2
J: TRBJ2-1

DNA: TGCAGCGTTGAGGAGCTTACCTACGAGCAGTACTTC
CDR3: CSVEELTYEQYF
D: .
size: .
V: TRBV29-1
J: TRBJ2-7

DNA: TGTGCCAGCAGCACCATTTCCACAAATTCACCCCTCCACTTT
CDR3: CASSTISTNSPLHF
D: .
size: .
V: TRBV9
J: TRBJ1-6

DNA: TGTGCCAGCTCACCAGGGGGCAACTACGAGCAGTACTTC
CDR3: CASSPGGNYEQYF
D: .
size: few
V: TRBV18
J: TRBJ2-7

DNA: TGTGCCAGCAGCCGTCCAGTAGGTTCAACTAATGAAAAACTGTTTTTT
CDR3: CASSRPVGSTNEKLFF
D: .
size: .
V: TRBV7-6
J: TRBJ1-4

DNA: TGTGCCAGCACACGGGAACCCCATAGCAATCAGCCCCAGCATTTT
CDR3: CASTREPHSNQPQHF
D: .
size: .
V: TRBV7-8
J: TRBJ1-5

DNA: TGCGCCAGCAGCACTCCGGGACTAGGGCCCTACAATGAGCAATTCTTC
CDR3: CASSTPGLGPYNEQFF
D: TRBD2
size: .
V: TRBV4-1
J: TRBJ2-1

DNA: TGTGCCAGCAGCTTAGACCCGGGTACTAAGGCGGAAGCTTTCTTT
CDR3: CASSLDPGTKAEAFF
D: .
size: .
V: TRBV7-2
J: TRBJ1-1

DNA: TGTGCCAGCAGCCCACTAAGTCGGGTCCTCCTCTCTGGAAACACCATATATTTT
CDR3: CASSPLSRVLLSGNTIYF
D: .
size: few
V: TRBV7-7
J: TRBJ1-3

DNA: TGTGCCTGGATGTCTAGTCGGGGGAATGAGCAGTTCTTC
CDR3: CAWMSSRGNEQFF
D: .
size: few
V: TRBV30
J: TRBJ2-1

DNA: TGTGCCAGCAGTTACGATGGCTCGTCCACTGAAGCTTTCTTT
CDR3: CASSYDGSSTEAFF
D: .
size: few
V: TRBV6-5
J: TRBJ1-1

DNA: TGTGCCAGTAGAGGGACTAGCGGGAGGGCTGAGCAGTTCTTC
CDR3: CASRGTSGRAEQFF
D: TRBD2
size: .
V: TRBV19
J: TRBJ2-1

DNA: TGTGCCAGCAGTGAAATCGGCAGGTACGAGCAGTACTTC
CDR3: CASSEIGRYEQYF
D: .
size: .
V: TRBV25-1
J: TRBJ2-7

DNA: TGTGCCAGTAACATTGGTCGGTGGAGGGATCCCTATGGCTACACCTTC
CDR3: CASNIGRWRDPYGYTF
D: .
size: few
V: TRBV19
J: TRBJ1-2

DNA: TGTGCCAGCAGTGCCGTTGGACAGGGTCACACTGAAGCTTTCTTT
CDR3: CASSAVGQGHTEAFF
D: TRBD1
size: .
V: TRBV2
J: TRBJ1-1

DNA: TGTGCCAGCAGTCCCCAGGGGGCTGGCACCGGGGAGCTGTTTTTT
CDR3: CASSPQGAGTGELFF
D: TRBD1
size: once
V: TRBV7-9
J: TRBJ2-2

DNA: TGTGCCAGCAGTACAAGTACAGGGGGCATGTCAAGAGGCTACACCTTC
CDR3: CASSTSTGGMSRGYTF
D: TRBD1
size: .
V: TRBV28
J: TRBJ1-2

DNA: TGTGCCAGCAGCTTAGGTATGGATCAGCCCCAGCATTTT
CDR3: CASSLGMDQPQHF
D: .
size: .
V: TRBV7-6
J: TRBJ1-5

DNA: TGTGCCAGCAGTTGGGACAGGGCGTCAGGCGAGCAGTACTTC
CDR3: CASSWDRASGEQYF
D: TRBD1
size: .
V: TRBV27
J: TRBJ2-7

DNA: TGTGCCAGCAGCGTAGAGGGGACACGAAACACCGGGGAGCTGTTTTTT
CDR3: CASSVEGTRNTGELFF
D: .
size: .
V: TRBV9
J: TRBJ2-2

DNA: TGTGCCAGCAGTGAAGAATCTCCGGACTATGGGTTAGGTGAGCAGTTCTTC
CDR3: CASSEESPDYGLGEQFF
D: .
size: .
V: TRBV2
J: TRBJ2-1

DNA: TGCGCCAGCAGTAACAATGGAAACACCATATATTTT
CDR3: CASSNNGNTIYF
D: .
size: .
V: TRBV10-1
J: TRBJ1-3

DNA: TGTGCCAGCAGCGCCCACAGGGTTGGGAACACCGGGGAGCTGTTTTTT
CDR3: CASSAHRVGNTGELFF
D: .
size: once
V: TRBV7-2
J: TRBJ2-2

DNA: TGTGCCAGCTCACCAATTGGTGGGGCAGCCTACAATGAGCAGTTCTTC
CDR3: CASSPIGGAAYNEQFF
D: .
size: .
V: TRBV18
J: TRBJ2-1

DNA: TGTGCCAGCAGCCTGACGGTGACTGGAAACACCATATATTTT
CDR3: CASSLTVTGNTIYF
D: .
size: .
V: TRBV5-8
J: TRBJ1-3

DNA: TGTGCCAGCAGTGTTGCGAAAGAGAACACCGGGGAGCTGTTTTTT
CDR3: CASSVAKENTGELFF
D: .
size: .
V: TRBV2
J: TRBJ2-2

DNA: TGCAGCGTTGAGGGCGGGACTAGCGGGGACGATACGCAGTATTTT
CDR3: CSVEGGTSGDDTQYF
D: TRBD2
size: .
V: TRBV29-1
J: TRBJ2-3

DNA: TGTGCCAGCAGCCTCAAATACAGGGAATTGCGATCACCCCTCCACTTT
CDR3: CASSLKYRELRSPLHF
D: .
size: .
V: TRBV5-6
J: TRBJ1-6

DNA: TGTGCCAGCTCACCACCTCTAGCGGGAATCGGGGAGCTGTTTTTT
CDR3: CASSPPLAGIGELFF
D: TRBD2
size: .
V: TRBV18
J: TRBJ2-2